These 19 T cell receptor beta chains originate from one sample sequenced in a study of blood T cell repertoires in COVID-19 (dated by TCRdb to the early 2020s). The library was prepared using the immunoSEQ multiplex PCR assay. In its TCRdb copy, this immuneACCESS table keeps in-frame sequences only and misses some clones. Where compared with another copy, unresolved V genes explain less than half of these, and the others have no known cause. Across this sample there are some 42,000 clones, with roughly 76% seen only once. Roughly 28% of the sample is taken by the ten largest. Sequencing used peripheral blood. The receptor source for this set is a woman in her 70s with acute or convalescent COVID-19.

This clone was recorded many times. The chain recombines TRBV27 with TRBJ2-2; perhaps TRBD1 as D (6 bases). This CDR3 spans 14 amino acids. Trimming left V 8 bases short and J 4 bases short, with 14 bases between. Germline V gives CDR1 MNHEY, CDR2 SMNVEV (reference sequence). The CDR3 DNA reads as TGTGCCAGCGGGAAGACAGGTGTCACCGGGGAGCTGTTTTTT. Translation gives CASGKTGVTGELFF.

The gene calls are TRBV19 and TRBJ2-6, with 7 bases lining up with TRBD1. CDR1 LNHDA and CDR2 SQIVND come from the germline V gene (reference sequence). The V segment lost 4 bases and the J segment 2 bases; nucleotides outside the gene matches: 5. There are 16 residues in the CDR3. DNA for the CDR3: TGTGCCAGTAGTAGGCCTACAGGGGCTGGGGCCAACGTCCTGACTTTC. Translated: CASSRPTGAGANVLTF.

This clone was seen a single time. V usage is TRBV9 and J usage is TRBJ2-6; weak D call: TRBD1 (6 bases). The ends were cut back, 4 bases at V and 3 bases at J, with 14 bases in the middle. CDR1 and CDR2 from the germline V gene are SGDLS and YYNGEE. The length of the CDR3 is 16 residues. CDR3 sequence reads: CASSSRVQGGANVLTF. The DNA for the CDR3 is TGTGCCAGCAGCTCAAGGGTACAGGGTGGGGCCAACGTCCTGACTTTC.

This clone is a singleton in its sample. This chain uses TRBV3-1 (or the pseudogene TRBV3-2) with TRBJ1-1; D is unresolved. Germline assignment: CDR1 LGHDT and CDR2 YNNKEL (reference sequence). V lost 0 bases to trimming and J lost 10 bases, with 6 bases between them. CDR3 length: 11 residues. The CDR3 region is CASSQDRLAFF. CDR3 sequence (DNA): TGTGCCAGCAGCCAAGATCGTTTAGCTTTCTTT.

With respect to this clone: A much more abundant neighbour one base away suggests this may be a read error. This sequence joins TRBV19 and TRBJ2-1; 10 bases agree with TRBD2. V lost 6 bases, J lost 1 base, and 6 bases stayed unmatched. Germline lookup yields CDR1 LNHDA and CDR2 SQIVND (reference sequence). The CDR3 runs 16 residues. The CDR3 loop reads CASRISGGRSYNEQFF. DNA of the CDR3: TGTGCCAGTAGGATTAGCGGGGGGAGGTCCTACAATGAGCAGTTCTTC.

The chain couples TRBV10-2 to TRBJ1-1; D is unclear. Germline V gene lookup returns CDR1 WSHSY and CDR2 SAAADI. The V end was cut by 7 bases, the J end by 5 bases, with 8 bases between. The CDR3 runs 11 residues. The DNA of the CDR3 is TGCGCCAGCATTTCCGGGACTGAAGCTTTCTTT. Its translation is CASISGTEAFF.

CDR3: CASSRDRDQNQPQHF. CDR3 in DNA: TGTGCCAGCAGCCGTGACAGAGATCAGAATCAGCCCCAGCATTTT. V is TRBV4-2 and J is TRBJ1-5, with D possibly matching TRBD1 (5 bases). The CDR3 sequence is 15 residues long. CDR1 and CDR2 (germline): LGHNA, YNFKEQ. V was shortened by 4 bases and J by 4 bases, with 14 bases between the two germline ends.

The genes are TRBV28 and TRBJ1-3; maybe TRBD1 (6 bases). The CDR3 loop spans 15 amino acids. Trimming took off 2 bases at V and 2 bases at J, with 10 bases between the two ends. Per the germline V gene, CDR1 is MDHEN and CDR2 is SYDVKM. The CDR3 DNA reads as TGTGCCAGCAGTTTACCGGCAGGGGCTGGAAACACCATATATTTT. Encoded protein: CASSLPAGAGNTIYF.

The chain has TRBV24-1 and TRBJ2-1; 10 bases map to TRBD1. CDR3 length: 15 amino acids. Germline trimming cut 9 bases from V and 5 bases from J; bases unmatched to any gene: 9. CDR1 KGHDR and CDR2 SFDVKD come from the germline V gene. The CDR3 loop reads CATEDRGPFHNEQFF. In DNA, the CDR3 is TGTGCCACCGAAGACAGGGGGCCGTTCCACAATGAGCAGTTCTTC.

The V call is TRBV3-1 (or the pseudogene TRBV3-2), the J call TRBJ1-4, with D unresolved. V was trimmed by 4 bases and J by 0 bases, leaving 18 bases between them. The germline gives CDR1 LGHDT, CDR2 YNNKEL (reference sequence). CDR3 size: 18 residues. DNA for the CDR3: TGTGCCAGCAGCCCGAAAGGGATAGGGAGATCAACTAATGAAAAACTGTTTTTT. This codes for CASSPKGIGRSTNEKLFF.

The gene calls are TRBV15 and TRBJ1-2; D not certain. The CDR3 is 15 amino acids. With 0 bases removed from V and 4 bases from J, the gap between germline ends came to 12 bases. Per germline, CDR1 LNHNV and CDR2 YYDKDF (reference sequence). The CDR3 sequence is CATSRDLDGSYGYTF. The CDR3 DNA reads as TGTGCCACCAGCAGAGATTTAGATGGGAGCTATGGCTACACCTTC.

The chain uses TRBV7-6 and TRBJ1-5; 12 positions match TRBD1. In germline, CDR1 is SGHVS, CDR2 FNYEAQ. The CDR3 runs 17 residues. The V gene end was trimmed by 5 bases and the J gene end by 5 bases; junction bases not matched to a gene: 10. CDR3: CASSVSGGTGGDQPQHF. In DNA form, the CDR3 reads TGTGCCAGCAGCGTTAGCGGCGGGACAGGGGGCGATCAGCCCCAGCATTTT.

The CDR3 bases are TGTGCCAGCATCGAGAGGCTCTATGGCTACACCTTC. As protein: CASIERLYGYTF. V gene TRBV2 combines with J gene TRBJ1-2; D unclear. The germline V gene has CDR1 SNHLY and CDR2 FYNNEI. The V end was cut by 7 bases, the J end by 4 bases, with 10 bases between. This CDR3 region has 12 residues.

This clone was seen only once. Here the CDR3 reads CASSLAPGRGGNEQYF. The CDR3 DNA sequence: TGCGCCAGCAGCTTGGCCCCGGGGAGGGGGGGGAACGAGCAGTACTTC. The chain is built from TRBV5-1 and TRBJ2-7, with D possibly matching TRBD2 (7 bases). This CDR3 has 16 residues. The germline V gene encodes CDR1 SGHRS and CDR2 YFSETQ. Trimming left V 0 bases short and J 5 bases short, with 18 bases between.

The DNA of the CDR3 is TGTGCCAGCAGCTTGGGGGTCCTGGACTTCAATCAGCCCCAGCATTTT. This translates into CASSLGVLDFNQPQHF. The chain combines TRBV5-8 with TRBJ1-5; the D is unclear. CDR1 SGHTS and CDR2 YDEGEE come from the germline V gene. Trimming took off 0 bases at V and 3 bases at J, with 13 bases between the two ends. The CDR3 is made up of 16 amino acids.

This chain joins TRBV10-3 and TRBJ1-2; 7 bases are a match to TRBD1. Germline V gene lookup returns CDR1 ENHRY and CDR2 SYGVKD. The V gene end was trimmed by 11 bases and the J gene end by 5 bases; junction bases not matched to a gene: 8. The CDR3 extends over 12 amino acids. CDR3 in amino acids: CASTGQVYGYTF. Here the CDR3 DNA reads TGTGCCTCCACTGGACAGGTTTATGGCTACACCTTC.

As DNA, the CDR3 is TGTGCCAGCAGCCAATCTGTGGGGCAGAATCAGCCCCAGCATTTT. Its translation: CASSQSVGQNQPQHF. V gene TRBV16 combines with J gene TRBJ1-5; a weak D match, TRBD1 (5 bases). The CDR3 loop spans 15 amino acids. Germline V lookup: CDR1 KGHSY, CDR2 FQNENV. The V gene lost 0 bases and the J gene lost 4 bases, with 10 bases spanning the gap.

The genes are TRBV10-2 and TRBJ2-7; TRBD2 matches 7 bases. V shed 8 bases and J 3 bases; nucleotides not matched to a gene: 4. The CDR3 contains 12 residues. CDR1 WSHSY and CDR2 SAAADI come from the germline V gene. As DNA, the CDR3 is TGCGCCAGCGAGCGGGGCCTCTACGAGCAGTACTTC. Translation: CASERGLYEQYF.

The chain couples TRBV25-1 to TRBJ1-4; 9 bases match TRBD1. This CDR3 region has 18 residues. V shed 2 bases, J shed 2 bases, and the junction held 9 bases outside the gene matches. CDR1 is MGHDK and CDR2 is SYGVNS in the germline V gene. CDR3 region: CASSEPGQGRRTNEKLFF. CDR3 sequence (DNA): TGTGCCAGCAGTGAACCCGGACAGGGGCGAAGGACTAATGAAAAACTGTTTTTT.